This TCR beta chain was found in a study of human T cells and chemical hapten exposure. In the study overall: The study sensitized with 2% DPC on a 2 cm by 2 cm patch of upper inner arm skin.

Time point reported: patch test 2, 6 weeks after DPC sensitization. Treatment indicated: therapeutic diphenylcyclopropenone sensitization with weekly scalp DPC. This CDR3 has 14 amino acids. After removal of 5 bases from V and 4 bases from J, the junction contained 3 bases not matched to a gene. Using its own MiXCR run on the RACE reads, TCRdb lists one record per CDR3 protein. The sample yields tens of thousands of distinct CDR3 sequences, over 3% seen once. The input for sequencing was whole blood, taken in connection with sensitization to the hapten diphenylcyclopropenone (DPC). This TCR came from a man aged 35 to 55 with alopecia areata. Some clones in this sample may be carry-over from other donors' samples. The J gene is TRBJ1-5, the V gene TRBV12-3 or TRBV12-4; TRBD1 matches at 9 bases. CDR3 nucleotides: TGTGCCAGCAGTACCGGGACAGGGAATCAGCCCCAGCATTTT. This encodes CASSTGTGNQPQHF.